These 31 T cell receptor beta chains came from one sample sequenced in a study of cytomegalovirus exposure and HLA in healthy donors. PCR primers comprised 60 Vbeta and 13 Jbeta primers. Profiled with immunoSEQ multiplex PCR; TCRdb holds only in-frame clones, not every one. This repertoire shows 75,000 to 100,000 clones, 60% to 80% found once; its top ten account for 3% to 3.5%. The sample consisted of PBMCs. These receptors came from a middle-aged man in good health and CMV-seronegative.

The chain recombines TRBV5-3 with TRBJ1-2; D is possibly TRBD1 (6 bases). TRBV5-3 is an ORF for which the function is uncertain. The CDR3 is made up of 14 amino acids. Trimming cost V 0 bases and J 6 bases, with 12 bases left between them. The CDR3 spells CARSLDRAGDGYTF. The CDR3 coding sequence is TGTGCCAGAAGCTTGGACAGGGCTGGGGATGGCTACACCTTC.

The rearrangement joins TRBV7-8 to TRBJ2-5; possible D gene TRBD2, 5 bases. V lost 2 bases and J lost 2, with 15 bases in between. The CDR3 is 16 residues long. CDR1 and CDR2 from the germline V gene are SGHVS and FQNEAQ. CDR3 in DNA: TGTGCCAGCAGCTTAATTTCTCCGGGGAGACAAGAGACCCAGTACTTC. Its translation: CASSLISPGRQETQYF. The complete variable domain, with remaining parts taken from reference TRBV7-8 and TRBJ2-5, reads GAGVSQSPRYKVAKRGQDVALRCDPISGHVSLFWYQQALGQGPEFLTYFQNEAQLDKSGLPSDRFFAERPEGSVSTLKIQRTQQEDSAVYLCASSLISPGRQETQYFGPGTRLLVL.

This clone was picked up a small number of times. V is TRBV10-1 and J is TRBJ1-1; no clear D gene. The V and J ends lost 7 bases and 2 bases respectively, with 11 bases between them. The CDR3 length is 13 residues. Germline values: CDR1 WNHNN, CDR2 SYGVQD (reference sequence). CDR3 sequence reads: CASKEAGNTEAFF. CDR3 sequence (DNA): TGCGCCAGCAAGGAAGCGGGAAACACTGAAGCTTTCTTT.

This clone has a handful of counts. V and J are TRBV5-4 and TRBJ1-1; TRBD1 matches at 8 bases. The trim removed 4 bases at V and 4 bases at J, leaving 12 bases unmatched. This CDR3 comprises 16 residues. Germline CDR1 and CDR2: SGHNT and YYREEE (reference sequence). For the CDR3, the DNA is TGTGCCAGCAGCCCAGGGGGCCAGGGACGAACCACTGAAGCTTTCTTT. This codes for CASSPGGQGRTTEAFF.

The count of this clone is one. V gene TRBV5-1 combines with J gene TRBJ2-3, with 7 bases that match TRBD1. Trimming at V came to 5 bases and at J to 4 bases, leaving 10 bases not matched to a gene. This CDR3 has 15 residues. CDR1 is SGHRS, CDR2 YFSETQ, per germline. The CDR3 is CASRNRGAGSDTQYF. In nucleotides, the CDR3 is TGCGCCAGCAGGAACAGGGGCGCGGGTTCAGATACGCAGTATTTT.

In DNA, the CDR3 is TGCGCCAGCAGGGAACCGGGACTATCCTACGAGCAGTACTTC. Amino acid sequence: CASREPGLSYEQYF. This chain connects TRBV5-1 to TRBJ2-7; 7 nucleotides align to TRBD2. CDR1 and CDR2 from the germline V gene are SGHRS and YFSETQ. This CDR3 contains 14 residues. J gave up 1 base and V 5 bases, and 6 bases lay outside the gene matches.

This clone has just one count. The gene calls are TRBV6-5 and TRBJ2-1, with 9 bases that match TRBD1. With 0 bases clipped from V and 8 bases from J, the junction kept 5 bases outside the gene matches. Germline CDR1 MNHEY, CDR2 SVGAGI. This CDR3 has 15 amino acids. The CDR3 DNA is TGTGCCAGCAGTTACTCGCGGGACAGGGCTTATGAGCAGTTCTTC. This translates into CASSYSRDRAYEQFF.

There are a few counts of this clone. This sequence joins TRBV18 and TRBJ1-4; 10 nucleotides line up with TRBD1. The J segment lost 7 bases and the V segment lost 3 bases, leaving 2 bases of the junction unmatched. The CDR3 has 14 residues. CDR1 is KGHSH and CDR2 is LQKENI in the germline V gene. The CDR3 DNA is TGTGCCAGCTCACCGAGGGACAGGGGTGAAAAACTGTTTTTT. Translated, it gives CASSPRDRGEKLFF.

The rearrangement uses TRBV6-5 and TRBJ1-5, with D possibly matching TRBD1 (5 bases). Germline V CDR1 and CDR2: MNHEY, SVGAGI. This CDR3 region has 13 residues. V lost 8 bases and J lost 4, with 12 bases in between. In DNA, the CDR3 is TGTGCCAGCGGGGCAGGCCTTAATCAGCCCCAGCATTTT. Amino acid sequence: CASGAGLNQPQHF.

A word on this clone: The junction differs from germline at one of its ends, possibly a read error. This CDR3 is also generated by other DNA sequences in the sample. The CDR3 coding sequence is TGCGCCAGCAGCTTCTCACAGGGTGGCGAGCAGTACTTC. Its protein is CASSFSQGGEQYF. J is TRBJ2-7 and V is TRBV11-3, with D possibly TRBD1 on 6 matching bases. Per germline, CDR1 SGHNT and CDR2 YENEEA. The CDR3 covers 13 residues.

This clone was counted only a few times. The chain uses TRBV6-6 and TRBJ2-7, with a tentative D call TRBD1 (6 bases). The germline CDR1 and CDR2 sequences are MNHNY and SVGAGI (reference sequence). The CDR3 totals 14 residues. V lost 4 bases and J lost 6, with 16 bases in between. CDR3 residues: CASSSPEEGGEQYF. In DNA, the CDR3 is TGTGCCAGCAGTTCCCCGGAGGAAGGGGGCGAGCAGTACTTC.

The chain couples TRBV7-6 to TRBJ2-1, with a tentative D call TRBD1 (6 bases). The CDR3 sequence is 14 residues long. V was cut by 5 bases and J by 4 bases, with 12 bases left in between. CDR1 is SGHVS, CDR2 FNYEAQ, per germline. The CDR3 DNA follows: TGTGCCAGCAGCCCCGGGACAAAATACAATGAGCAGTTCTTC. It codes for CASSPGTKYNEQFF.

In its sample, this clone was seen a few times. V usage is TRBV7-9 and J usage is TRBJ2-4; TRBD1 matches at 7 bases. Trimming removed 1 base from V and 2 bases from J; junction bases left unmatched: 8. The CDR3 sequence is 17 residues long. Per the germline V gene, CDR1 is SEHNR and CDR2 is FQNEAQ (reference sequence). CDR3: CASSLVGGAWTKNIQYF. The CDR3 nucleotides read TGTGCCAGCAGCTTAGTAGGGGGCGCTTGGACCAAAAACATTCAGTACTTC.

The rearrangement links TRBV5-1 to TRBJ2-7, with 11 positions matching TRBD1. Germline loops: CDR1 SGHRS, CDR2 YFSETQ. V shed 4 bases and J 2 bases; nucleotides not matched to a gene: 2. This CDR3 comprises 14 residues. CDR3 DNA sequence: TGCGCCAGCAGCGTGGGACAGGGGGCCTACGAGCAGTACTTC. It specifies CASSVGQGAYEQYF.

A word on this clone: Within the sample, other DNA sequences also encode this same CDR3. The chain employs TRBV7-2 and TRBJ2-7; 13 bases are shared with TRBD2. Germline-derived CDR1 and CDR2 are SGHTA and FQGNSA. This CDR3 contains 15 residues. Trimming removed 5 bases from V and 2 bases from J; junction bases left unmatched: 3. CDR3 nucleotide sequence: TGTGCCAGCAGCCTGGGACTAGCGGGACCCTACGAGCAGTACTTC. This sequence encodes CASSLGLAGPYEQYF.

The CDR3 is CASSSGLEYNEQFF. CDR3 nucleotides: TGCGCCAGCAGCTCTGGACTAGAATACAATGAGCAGTTCTTC. The rearrangement uses TRBV5-1 and TRBJ2-1; 7 bases are a match to TRBD2. Per the germline V gene, CDR1 is SGHRS and CDR2 is YFSETQ. Trimming took 3 bases from V and 4 from J; bases not matched to a gene: 4. The CDR3 runs 14 residues.

The chain uses TRBV7-9 and TRBJ2-1; D might be TRBD1 (5 bases). The CDR3 runs 14 residues. V was trimmed by 3 bases and J by 7 bases, leaving 13 bases between them. Per germline, CDR1 SEHNR and CDR2 FQNEAQ (reference sequence). CDR3 residues: CASSFNAGFNEQFF. DNA for the CDR3: TGTGCCAGCAGCTTTAATGCAGGGTTTAATGAGCAGTTCTTC.

The V and J genes are TRBV25-1 and TRBJ2-7; D perhaps matches TRBD2 (7 bases). Germline CDR1 and CDR2: MGHDK and SYGVNS. Trimming stripped 4 bases from V and 5 bases from J, with 18 bases between. CDR3 length: 15 amino acids. The CDR3: CASSVLWGGRDEQYF. The CDR3 coding sequence is TGTGCCAGCAGTGTTCTATGGGGGGGGCGGGACGAGCAGTACTTC.

J is TRBJ1-2 and V is TRBV5-4; D perhaps matches TRBD1 (5 bases). The CDR3 contains 13 residues. Germline loops: CDR1 SGHNT, CDR2 YYREEE (reference sequence). V gave up 0 bases and J gave up 3 bases, with 6 bases separating them. The CDR3 region has the DNA TGTGCCAGCAGCTTGGTACAGGACTATGGCTACACCTTC. Encoded protein: CASSLVQDYGYTF.

The chain has TRBV7-8 and TRBJ2-7; maybe TRBD2 (5 bases). The CDR3 totals 15 residues. Germline values: CDR1 SGHVS, CDR2 FQNEAQ. The V end lost 1 base, the J end lost 6 bases, and 16 bases lay between the germline ends. CDR3: CASSLELVRGFEQYF. The CDR3 DNA reads as TGTGCCAGCAGCTTAGAGTTGGTACGCGGGTTCGAGCAGTACTTC.

The rearrangement joins TRBV30 to TRBJ2-2, with D unresolved. Trimming removed 3 bases from V and 6 bases from J, with 8 bases in between. CDR3 length: 12 amino acids. Germline CDR1 is GTSNPN and CDR2 is SVGIG (reference sequence). The CDR3 spells CAWSPGAGELFF. In DNA, the CDR3 is TGTGCCTGGAGCCCCGGTGCCGGGGAGCTGTTTTTT.

The chain recombines TRBV7-2 with TRBJ2-5; 8 bases agree with TRBD2. This CDR3 contains 16 residues. V trimming: 1 base; J trimming: 10 bases; junction bases outside the gene matches: 14. Germline CDR1 is SGHTA and CDR2 is FQGNSA. CDR3 sequence reads: CASSLGTAGARGSQYF. As DNA, the CDR3 is TGTGCCAGCAGCTTAGGTACAGCGGGGGCCCGGGGGAGCCAGTACTTC.

V usage is TRBV7-2 and J usage is TRBJ2-2; D may be TRBD1 (7 bases). Trimming removed 5 bases from V and 6 bases from J, with 19 bases in between. This CDR3 has 16 amino acids. Germline lookup yields CDR1 SGHTA and CDR2 FQGNSA. The CDR3 sequence is CASSQARGVYSGELFF. The CDR3 bases are TGTGCCAGCAGCCAGGCCAGGGGGGTTTATTCCGGGGAGCTGTTTTTT.

The rearrangement uses TRBV5-6 and TRBJ1-5; 8 nucleotides line up with TRBD1. CDR3 length: 16 amino acids. Germline loops: CDR1 SGHDT, CDR2 YYEEEE. The trim removed 2 bases at V and 1 base at J, leaving 5 bases unmatched. CDR3 protein: CASSLGQGFSNQPQHF. CDR3 sequence (DNA): TGTGCCAGCAGCTTAGGACAGGGTTTCAGCAATCAGCCCCAGCATTTT.

The CDR3 reads CASTGTTDTQYF. The CDR3 DNA follows: TGTGCCAGCACAGGCACAACAGATACGCAGTATTTT. This chain connects TRBV2 to TRBJ2-3, with unresolved D. The CDR3 loop spans 12 amino acids. Trimming cost V 7 bases and J 3 bases, with 8 bases left between them. CDR1 and CDR2 (germline): SNHLY, FYNNEI. Variable domain in full (rest from reference TRBV2 and TRBJ2-3): EPEVTQTPSHQVTQMGQEVILRCVPISNHLYFYWYRQILGQKVEFLVSFYNNEISEKSEIFDDQFSVERPDGSNFTLKIRSTKLEDSAMYFCASTGTTDTQYFGPGTRLTVL.

V is TRBV30 and J is TRBJ1-2; 7 positions match TRBD1. CDR1 and CDR2 from the germline V gene are GTSNPN and SVGIG (reference sequence). This CDR3 spans 18 amino acids. Losses at the gene ends were 2 bases for V and 7 bases for J; bases not matched to a gene: 22. CDR3 sequence (DNA): TGTGCCTGGAGTCGCGGGGACATAGGGGGCAGGCGGACCTCTGGCTACACCTTC. Translated: CAWSRGDIGGRRTSGYTF.

This clone was counted between two and nine times. The chain employs TRBV19 and TRBJ2-7, with 9 positions matching TRBD1. This CDR3 has 14 amino acids. V dropped 6 bases and J dropped 4; count of bases not matched to a gene: 7. The germline CDR1 and CDR2 sequences are LNHDA and SQIVND (reference sequence). The CDR3 spells CASRADRGHYEQYF. CDR3 DNA sequence: TGTGCCAGTAGGGCGGACAGGGGTCATTACGAGCAGTACTTC.

The V gene is TRBV6-5, the J gene TRBJ2-7, with 7 bases that match TRBD1. The CDR3 totals 15 residues. Unmatched junction bases numbered 10, after V lost 0 bases and J lost 8 bases. The germline gives CDR1 MNHEY, CDR2 SVGAGI. CDR3 sequence: CASSYSGRATGQQYF. The CDR3 DNA sequence: TGTGCCAGCAGTTACTCAGGTCGCGCGACAGGGCAGCAGTACTTC.

This clone was recorded a few times. V is TRBV10-1 and J is TRBJ2-1; 7 positions match TRBD1. Germline CDR1 is WNHNN and CDR2 is SYGVQD (reference sequence). With 3 bases clipped from V and 4 bases from J, the junction kept 6 bases outside the gene matches. The CDR3 loop spans 15 amino acids. CDR3 DNA sequence: TGCGCCAGCAGTGAAGGGGGCGCGAAGTACAATGAGCAGTTCTTC. This gives the protein CASSEGGAKYNEQFF.

The chain couples TRBV30 to TRBJ2-6, with 9 nucleotides matching TRBD1. Trimming took 2 bases from V and 0 from J; bases not matched to a gene: 17. The CDR3 has 21 amino acids. Germline V gene lookup returns CDR1 GTSNPN and CDR2 SVGIG (reference sequence). Here the CDR3 reads CAWSPIPGQGISSSGANVLTF. In DNA, the CDR3 is TGTGCCTGGAGTCCGATACCGGGACAGGGAATATCGAGCTCTGGGGCCAACGTCCTGACTTTC.

V usage is TRBV5-4 and J usage is TRBJ1-3, with D uncertain. The germline V gene encodes CDR1 SGHNT and CDR2 YYREEE (reference sequence). This CDR3 is built from 17 residues. V was clipped by 2 bases and J by 4 bases, with 19 bases between them. The CDR3 protein is CASSFGSRFTPGNTIYF. Written as DNA, the CDR3 is TGTGCCAGCAGCTTTGGGTCGCGGTTTACCCCCGGAAACACCATATATTTT.